One and the same sample provided the 23 T cell receptor beta chains below, sequenced in a study of T-cell memory formation after mild COVID-19. TCRdb recomputed calls from the 5' RACE reads with MiXCR, one row per CDR3 protein. The table records 150,000 to 200,000 distinct CDR3 sequences, around a tenth of them present only once. The source material was PBMCs or a T cell subset sorted from them (not recorded which). All receptors come from a man aged 18-30 years who had mild COVID-19 (a few samples of this study predate the infection). Cell type and time point are not known.

The V and J genes are TRBV5-5 and TRBJ1-6; maybe TRBD1 (5 bases). From germline, CDR1 is SGHKS and CDR2 YYEKEE (reference sequence). This CDR3 comprises 17 residues. V was clipped by 3 bases and J by 2 bases, with 15 bases between them. CDR3 nucleotide sequence: TGTGCCAGCAGCTCCCGGACACGAGGGGCCTATAATTCACCCCTCCACTTT. This gives the protein CASSSRTRGAYNSPLHF.

The V and J genes are TRBV6-5 and TRBJ2-2, with D perhaps TRBD2 (5 bases). From germline, CDR1 is MNHEY and CDR2 SVGAGI. Trimming removed 0 bases from V and 4 bases from J, with 18 bases in between. CDR3 length equals 18 residues. CDR3 in DNA: TGTGCCAGCAGTTACTCAACCACTAGGGTAGAACTCACCGGGGAGCTGTTTTTT. This gives the protein CASSYSTTRVELTGELFF.

V is TRBV18 and J is TRBJ2-7, with a weak D call TRBD2 (6 bases). This CDR3 comprises 12 residues. Germline values: CDR1 KGHSH, CDR2 LQKENI. Trimming took off 3 bases at V and 4 bases at J, with 7 bases between the two ends. CDR3 protein: CASSPEGYEQYV. The CDR3 coding sequence is TGTGCCAGCTCACCGGAGGGGTACGAGCAGTACGTC.

The rearrangement joins TRBV9 to TRBJ2-2, with D unclear. The CDR3 sequence is 14 residues long. In germline, CDR1 is SGDLS, CDR2 YYNGEE. V was shortened by 0 bases and J by 6 bases, with 9 bases between the two germline ends. The CDR3 nucleotides are TGTGCCAGCAGCGTAGTTGGACCCCCCGGGGAGCTGTTTTTT. It translates to CASSVVGPPGELFF.

This clonotype occurred a few times. The rearrangement uses TRBV7-2 and TRBJ1-6, with no clear D. CDR1 and CDR2 (germline): SGHTA, FQGNSA. V gave up 2 bases and J gave up 3 bases, with 11 bases separating them. The length of the CDR3 is 16 residues. CDR3: CASSLFPGGYNSPLHF. The CDR3 DNA reads as TGTGCCAGCAGCTTATTCCCCGGCGGCTATAATTCACCCCTCCACTTT. Drawing the rest from reference TRBV7-2 and TRBJ1-6, the complete variable domain is GAGVSQSPSNKVTEKGKDVELRCDPISGHTALYWYRQSLGQGLEFLIYFQGNSAPDKSGLPSDRFSAERTGGSVSTLTIQRTQQEDSAVYLCASSLFPGGYNSPLHFGNGTRLTVT.

The chain recombines TRBV4-3 with TRBJ1-5; the D is unclear. This CDR3 spans 15 amino acids. Germline assignment: CDR1 LGHNA and CDR2 YSLEER. The V end lost 4 bases, the J end lost 1 base, and 11 bases lay between the germline ends. CDR3 amino acids: CASSLGYGSNQPQHF. In nucleotides, the CDR3 is TGCGCCAGCAGCCTCGGTTATGGGAGCAATCAGCCCCAGCATTTT.

This chain connects TRBV6-1 to TRBJ1-1, with a weak D call TRBD1 (5 bases). The length of the CDR3 is 14 residues. Trimming took off 4 bases at V and 8 bases at J, with 17 bases between the two ends. Germline CDR1 MNHNS, CDR2 SASEGT. The CDR3 DNA is TGTGCCAGCAGTGCTATGCAGGGAGGAATGGAAGCTTTCTTT. This translates into CASSAMQGGMEAFF.

The rearrangement joins TRBV4-3 to TRBJ2-3; 9 bases fit TRBD1. The CDR3 extends over 15 amino acids. After removal of 5 bases from V and 3 bases from J, the junction contained 6 bases not matched to a gene. Germline CDR1 and CDR2: LGHNA and YSLEER. The CDR3 DNA is TGCGCCAGCAGCTACATAGGACAGGGGACAGATACGCAGTATTTT. Its translation: CASSYIGQGTDTQYF.

This rearrangement joins TRBV20-1 to TRBJ2-1, with D unresolved. This CDR3 spans 15 amino acids. Germline V lookup: CDR1 DFQATT, CDR2 SNEGSKA (reference sequence). The ends were cut back, 1 base at V and 2 bases at J, with 12 bases in the middle. This CDR3 reads CSARGAMRPYNEQFF. The CDR3 nucleotides are TGCAGTGCTAGAGGGGCCATGAGGCCCTACAATGAGCAGTTCTTC.

The CDR3 DNA reads as TGTGCCACCAGCCCGGGACTACCGACAGATACGCAGTATTTT. Its translation: CATSPGLPTDTQYF. The V and J genes are TRBV15 and TRBJ2-3, with 7 bases fitting TRBD2. This CDR3 region has 14 residues. V was pared by 5 bases and J by 3 bases, with 5 bases of the junction left unmatched. Germline V gene sequence: CDR1 LNHNV, CDR2 YYDKDF (reference sequence).

This clonotype appeared a few times. The gene calls are TRBV5-1 and TRBJ1-1; D remains ambiguous. Germline values: CDR1 SGHRS, CDR2 YFSETQ. This CDR3 spans 14 amino acids. V was shortened by 1 base and J by 2 bases, with 9 bases between the two germline ends. The CDR3: CASSLNAPNTEAFF. CDR3 in DNA: TGCGCCAGCAGCTTGAATGCCCCTAACACTGAAGCTTTCTTT. Full variable domain (outside the CDR3, taken from reference TRBV5-1 and TRBJ1-1): KAGVTQTPRYLIKTRGQQVTLSCSPISGHRSVSWYQQTPGQGLQFLFEYFSETQRNKGNFPGRFSGRQFSNSRSEMNVSTLELGDSALYLCASSLNAPNTEAFFGQGTRLTVV.

CDR3 amino acids: CSVGASGTSSYEQYF. In DNA form, the CDR3 reads TGCAGCGTGGGGGCCTCCGGGACCAGCTCCTACGAGCAGTACTTC. This chain uses TRBV29-1 with TRBJ2-7; a weak D match, TRBD1 (6 bases). This CDR3 has 15 amino acids. In germline, CDR1 is SQVTM, CDR2 ANQGSEA. The V gene lost 6 bases and the J gene lost 0 bases, with 18 bases spanning the gap.

V usage is TRBV4-2 and J usage is TRBJ1-6; the D gene is possibly TRBD1 (5 bases). V lost 1 base and J lost 4, with 14 bases in between. Germline CDR1 is LGHNA and CDR2 is YNFKEQ. This CDR3 spans 17 amino acids. The CDR3: CASSQVQRDGYNSPLHF. The CDR3 DNA sequence: TGTGCCAGCAGCCAAGTGCAAAGGGACGGTTATAATTCACCCCTCCACTTT.

The chain has TRBV7-9 and TRBJ2-4; the D is unclear. CDR1 SEHNR and CDR2 FQNEAQ come from the germline V gene (reference sequence). The CDR3 is 14 residues long. V was pared by 3 bases and J by 1 base, with 7 bases between. The CDR3 region has the DNA TGTGCCAGCAGCTTCTTAGGGGCCAAAAACATTCAGTACTTC. It yields the protein CASSFLGAKNIQYF.

This clonotype was seen a handful of times. CDR3 sequence (DNA): TGTGCCAGCAGTGAAAGCCCCAACCAGGCCAACGTCCTGACTTTC. It yields the protein CASSESPNQANVLTF. The V call is TRBV25-1, the J call TRBJ2-6; unclear D gene. Trimming pared 2 bases from V and 6 bases from J, leaving 11 bases between. Germline V gene lookup returns CDR1 MGHDK and CDR2 SYGVNS. CDR3 length equals 15 residues.

The chain joins TRBV5-1 to TRBJ1-1, with unresolved D. V was cut by 4 bases and J by 0 bases, with 10 bases left in between. Per the germline V gene, CDR1 is SGHRS and CDR2 is YFSETQ. The CDR3 is 14 residues long. CDR3 nucleotides: TGCGCCAGCAGCCCCCAAACAGTGAACACTGAAGCTTTCTTT. This sequence encodes CASSPQTVNTEAFF.

This clonotype has at least ten counts. The V and J genes are TRBV23-1 and TRBJ2-3, with D maybe TRBD1 (6 bases). TRBV23-1 is an open reading frame whose function is uncertain. The V gene lost 7 bases and the J gene lost 0 bases, with 11 bases spanning the gap. The CDR3 is 14 amino acids. For the CDR3, the DNA is TGCGCCAGCATTACAGGGTCGAGCACAGATACGCAGTATTTT. Protein sequence: CASITGSSTDTQYF.

This clonotype was seen many times. The J gene is TRBJ2-5, the V gene TRBV20-1, with D uncertain. The V end was cut by 7 bases, the J end by 4 bases, with 19 bases between. The V gene's germline CDR1 is DFQATT and CDR2 SNEGSKA (reference sequence). CDR3 length equals 14 residues. The CDR3 loop reads CSVPPLAALETQYF. The DNA for the CDR3 is TGCAGTGTTCCGCCACTCGCGGCCCTAGAGACCCAGTACTTC.

This clonotype was counted only a few times. The chain links TRBV5-6 to TRBJ2-5, with D tentatively TRBD1 (5 bases). The CDR3 covers 14 residues. Germline CDR1 is SGHDT and CDR2 is YYEEEE. Deletions cut 5 bases from V and 0 bases from J, with 11 bases between. In DNA, the CDR3 is TGTGCCAGCAGAGTAGTAGGGGACCAAGAGACCCAGTACTTC. Translated: CASRVVGDQETQYF.

The table lists this clonotype with many counts. This chain joins TRBV3-1 and TRBJ2-7; 7 positions agree with TRBD1. Germline V lookup: CDR1 LGHDT, CDR2 YNNKEL (reference sequence). This CDR3 has 14 amino acids. With V trimmed by 4 bases and J by 2 bases, 5 bases remained unmatched. The CDR3 here is CASSLWDRAYEQYF. The CDR3 region has the DNA TGTGCCAGCAGCCTCTGGGACAGAGCCTACGAGCAGTACTTC.

This CDR3 is CATSRTPDGYEQYF. The CDR3 nucleotides read TGTGCCACCAGCAGAACCCCGGATGGGTACGAGCAGTACTTC. J is TRBJ2-7 and V is TRBV15; D not certain. The CDR3 is made up of 14 amino acids. Trimming shortened V by 2 bases and J by 4 bases, and 12 bases separated the two germline ends. CDR1 LNHNV and CDR2 YYDKDF come from the germline V gene (reference sequence).

This clonotype occurred many times. The V and J genes are TRBV7-9 and TRBJ1-2, with D possibly TRBD1 on 6 matching bases. The V gene's germline CDR1 is SEHNR and CDR2 FQNEAQ (reference sequence). The CDR3 consists of 15 residues. Between the trimmed V and J ends, which lost 0 bases and 8 bases, there was a span of 16 bases. CDR3 sequence reads: CASSLANAGVQGYTF. In DNA, the CDR3 is TGTGCCAGCAGCTTAGCGAATGCAGGGGTCCAGGGCTACACCTTC.

This sequence joins TRBV11-2 and TRBJ1-4; no clear D. This CDR3 is built from 14 residues. CDR1 SGHAT and CDR2 FQNNGV come from the germline V gene. Trimming shortened V by 7 bases and J by 2 bases, and 11 bases separated the two germline ends. The CDR3 DNA reads as TGTGCCAGCAAAGAATGGGTCACTAATGAAAAACTGTTTTTT. This sequence encodes CASKEWVTNEKLFF.